The next 22 T cell receptor beta chains were all read from a single sample in a study of T cells in Graves' hyperthyroidism and ophthalmopathy. Amplification targeted TCR beta CDR3 regions from RNA transcripts. TCR CDR3 underwent first-round RT-PCR with the HTBI primer set. From the multiplex PCR reads, TCRdb called clonotypes with MiXCR, one entry per CDR3 protein. The table lists hundreds of thousands of distinct CDR3 sequences, around 24% of them singletons, with approximately 11% in the top ten. Sample: blood. Every receptor here comes from a woman aged 25-40 years with Graves' ophthalmopathy.

V is TRBV9 and J is TRBJ2-7, with 7 bases identical to TRBD2. J lost 2 bases, V lost 0 bases, and 8 bases had no gene match. Germline V lookup: CDR1 SGDLS, CDR2 YYNGEE. The CDR3 consists of 16 residues. The CDR3 sequence: CASSVDAAGPAYEQYF. The CDR3 bases are TGTGCCAGCAGCGTAGATGCAGCGGGGCCCGCCTACGAGCAGTACTTC.

This clonotype has ten or more counts. The chain couples TRBV12-3 or TRBV12-4 to TRBJ1-5; 7 bases line up with TRBD1. This CDR3 is 15 amino acids long. V dropped 5 bases and J dropped 9; count of bases not matched to a gene: 13. Here the CDR3 DNA reads TGTGCCAGCAGTCCGTCGAAGGGGGCGAACGGGCCCCAGCATTTT. It specifies CASSPSKGANGPQHF.

This clonotype was detected a few times. V gene TRBV12-3 or TRBV12-4 combines with J gene TRBJ1-5; D gene uncertain. With 3 bases removed from V and 4 bases from J, the gap between germline ends came to 7 bases. CDR3 size: 13 residues. CDR3 coding DNA: TGTGCCAGCAGTTTCGGGGATAATCAGCCCCAGCATTTT. This encodes CASSFGDNQPQHF.

A few counts support this clonotype. V gene TRBV7-9 combines with J gene TRBJ1-1; TRBD1 matches 9 bases. Germline trimming cut 7 bases from V and 4 bases from J; bases unmatched to any gene: 7. The CDR3 is 14 residues long. CDR1 and CDR2 from the germline V gene are SEHNR and FQNEAQ (reference sequence). The CDR3 protein is CASTWDRVLTEAFF. CDR3 nucleotide sequence: TGTGCCAGCACCTGGGACAGGGTACTCACTGAAGCTTTCTTT.

This clonotype has a count of ten or more. This chain uses TRBV10-2 with TRBJ1-1; the D is unclear. Germline V gene lookup returns CDR1 WSHSY and CDR2 SAAADI. The germline V and J ends were trimmed by 6 bases and 3 bases, with 17 bases remaining between them. The CDR3 extends over 15 amino acids. The CDR3 DNA follows: TGCGCCAGCAGCCAAAGTGAAGGAACTCACACTGAAGCTTTCTTT. It is translated as CASSQSEGTHTEAFF.

This clonotype was found many times. The V gene is TRBV5-1, the J gene TRBJ2-7; D tentatively fits TRBD1 or TRBD2 (6 bases each). Looked up from germline, CDR1 is SGHRS and CDR2 is YFSETQ. This CDR3 spans 15 amino acids. V lost 3 bases to trimming and J lost 5 bases, with 18 bases between them. CDR3 region: CASSYRAGEVHEQYF. CDR3 sequence (DNA): TGCGCCAGCAGCTACAGGGCAGGGGAGGTACACGAGCAGTACTTC.

This clonotype was seen many times. V is TRBV5-8 and J is TRBJ2-7; D may correspond to TRBD1 or TRBD2 (6 bases each). This CDR3 comprises 14 residues. Germline V gene lookup returns CDR1 SGHTS and CDR2 YDEGEE. The V and J ends lost 4 bases and 3 bases respectively, with 14 bases between them. Here the CDR3 reads CASSVQGGFYEQYF. The CDR3 region has the DNA TGTGCCAGCAGCGTACAGGGAGGTTTCTACGAGCAGTACTTC.

The chain carries TRBV9 and TRBJ2-7, with 9 bases aligning to TRBD1. CDR1 is SGDLS, CDR2 YYNGEE, per germline. V was pared by 4 bases and J by 3 bases, with 11 bases of the junction left unmatched. This CDR3 region has 16 residues. The CDR3: CASSNSPGQGFYEQYF. In nucleotides, the CDR3 is TGTGCCAGCAGCAATTCCCCGGGACAGGGTTTCTACGAGCAGTACTTC.

The chain links TRBV12-3 or TRBV12-4 to TRBJ1-2; 10 nucleotides line up with TRBD1. V was pared by 4 bases and J by 5 bases, with 7 bases of the junction left unmatched. The CDR3 contains 15 residues. The CDR3 DNA is TGTGCCAGCAGTTCCACCTCGGGACAGGGGTATGGCTACACCTTC. This codes for CASSSTSGQGYGYTF.

V and J are TRBV7-8 and TRBJ2-7; 7 bases agree with TRBD1. This CDR3 has 16 residues. With 1 base clipped from V and 3 bases from J, the junction kept 9 bases outside the gene matches. Looked up from germline, CDR1 is SGHVS and CDR2 is FQNEAQ. The CDR3 spells CASSLDVGGLLYEQYF. The CDR3 DNA follows: TGTGCCAGCAGCTTAGATGTAGGGGGCCTCCTCTACGAGCAGTACTTC.

This chain connects TRBV9 to TRBJ2-4; D possibly uses TRBD1 or TRBD2 (5 bases each). The CDR3 length is 16 residues. Germline V lookup: CDR1 SGDLS, CDR2 YYNGEE. Deletions cut 3 bases from V and 5 bases from J, with 18 bases between. The CDR3 here is CASSERVGHPENIQYF. CDR3 bases: TGTGCCAGCAGCGAGAGGGTGGGGCATCCCGAAAACATTCAGTACTTC.

This clonotype came up many times. This chain links TRBV20-1 with TRBJ1-5; D perhaps matches TRBD1 (5 bases). Germline CDR1 DFQATT, CDR2 SNEGSKA (reference sequence). CDR3 length equals 15 residues. The germline V and J ends were trimmed by 1 base and 3 bases, with 13 bases remaining between them. This CDR3 reads CSARVDRDFNQPQHF. The CDR3 DNA follows: TGCAGTGCTAGAGTTGACCGGGACTTCAATCAGCCCCAGCATTTT.

This clonotype showed up just a few times. The chain combines TRBV18 with TRBJ1-5; 7 bases align to TRBD1. This CDR3 spans 16 amino acids. V shed 2 bases, J shed 2 bases, and the junction held 6 bases outside the gene matches. Germline V gives CDR1 KGHSH, CDR2 LQKENI. CDR3 DNA: TGTGCCAGCTCACCATCCGGACAGGACGGCAATCAGCCCCAGCATTTT. This encodes CASSPSGQDGNQPQHF. The full variable domain, in which reference TRBV18 and TRBJ1-5 provide the parts outside the CDR3, is NAGVMQNPRHLVRRRGQEARLRCSPMKGHSHVYWYRQLPEEGLKFMVYLQKENIIDESGMPKERFSAEFPKEGPSILRIQQVVRGDSAAYFCASSPSGQDGNQPQHFGDGTRLSIL.

The rearrangement links TRBV9 to TRBJ2-7, with 7 bases aligning to TRBD1. This CDR3 is 13 amino acids long. V trimming: 10 bases; J trimming: 5 bases; junction bases outside the gene matches: 12. Germline V gene lookup returns CDR1 SGDLS and CDR2 YYNGEE. This chain's CDR3 is CAATGTERHEQYF. The CDR3, as DNA: TGTGCCGCCACCGGGACAGAGCGACACGAGCAGTACTTC.

Ten or more counts support this clonotype. J is TRBJ1-2 and V is TRBV19, with D possibly matching TRBD1 (6 bases). The CDR3 spans 14 residues. The germline V gene has CDR1 LNHDA and CDR2 SQIVND (reference sequence). V was trimmed by 3 bases and J by 4 bases, leaving 12 bases between them. In DNA, the CDR3 is TGTGCCAGTAGTATCACAGGGCGCCCCTATGGCTACACCTTC. Its protein product is CASSITGRPYGYTF.

At least ten counts were recorded for this clonotype. The chain combines TRBV24-1 with TRBJ1-1, with D possibly matching TRBD1 (6 bases). Germline CDR1 KGHDR, CDR2 SFDVKD. The V end lost 4 bases, the J end lost 5 bases, and 10 bases lay between the germline ends. This CDR3 comprises 13 residues. CDR3 coding DNA: TGTGCCACCAGTGACAGGGGATGGACTGAAGCTTTCTTT. This encodes CATSDRGWTEAFF.

This rearrangement joins TRBV19 to TRBJ1-5, with 7 bases that match TRBD1. The trim removed 7 bases at V and 3 bases at J, leaving 9 bases unmatched. CDR1 is LNHDA, CDR2 SQIVND, per germline (reference sequence). There are 15 residues in the CDR3. The CDR3 spells CASIRTGKYNQPQHF. As DNA, the CDR3 is TGTGCCAGTATAAGGACAGGAAAGTACAATCAGCCCCAGCATTTT.

The table lists this clonotype with many counts. J is TRBJ1-1 and V is TRBV6-1, with 10 positions matching TRBD1. Germline V gene sequence: CDR1 MNHNS, CDR2 SASEGT. The CDR3 is 15 amino acids. V lost 5 bases and J lost 11; bases outside the gene matches: 14. The CDR3 sequence is CASSHTSPPGQGAFF. CDR3 DNA sequence: TGTGCCAGCAGTCATACCTCCCCACCGGGACAGGGGGCTTTCTTT.

This clonotype was detected many times. V usage is TRBV10-3 and J usage is TRBJ2-7, with 7 bases aligning to TRBD1. V trimming: 6 bases; J trimming: 0 bases; junction bases outside the gene matches: 8. The CDR3 extends over 15 amino acids. Germline assignment: CDR1 ENHRY and CDR2 SYGVKD. The CDR3 region has the DNA TGTGCCATCAGCCTGACAGGGTCAGGCTCCTACGAGCAGTACTTC. Translating gives CAISLTGSGSYEQYF.

Many counts were recorded for this clonotype. The V gene is TRBV29-1, the J gene TRBJ2-5; D perhaps matches TRBD2 (6 bases). The V gene's germline CDR1 is SQVTM and CDR2 ANQGSEA. V was shortened by 2 bases and J by 2 bases, with 15 bases between the two germline ends. The CDR3 totals 15 residues. CDR3 DNA: TGCAGCGTTGAACTGCCGGGACTTGAACAAGAGACCCAGTACTTC. As protein: CSVELPGLEQETQYF.

This clonotype has at least ten counts. The rearrangement uses TRBV9 and TRBJ1-2; 8 nucleotides match TRBD1. CDR3 length: 14 residues. The germline CDR1 and CDR2 sequences are SGDLS and YYNGEE. V gave up 3 bases and J gave up 0 bases; unmatched junction bases: 1. The CDR3 DNA sequence: TGTGCCAGCAGCGAGGGACAGGCTAACTATGGCTACACCTTC. This translates into CASSEGQANYGYTF.

This clonotype was observed at least ten times. The chain joins TRBV3-1 to TRBJ2-5; tentative D call: TRBD2 (5 bases). The V end was cut by 0 bases, the J end by 5 bases, with 13 bases between. Germline CDR1 LGHDT, CDR2 YNNKEL (reference sequence). CDR3 size: 15 residues. For the CDR3, the DNA is TGTGCCAGCAGCCAAGATACCCGTGGCGGGGAGACCCAGTACTTC. Amino acids: CASSQDTRGGETQYF.